This TCR beta chain was documented in a study of shared clonotypes between healthy human individuals (dated by TCRdb to about 2020). Concerning the study at large: Three men and a couple of women, aged 18 to 49 years, made up the cohort. For each donor, CD4 naive and CD4 memory were each run on three plates, CD8 naive on two plates, and CD8 memory on one plate. To estimate repertoire size and how much clonotypes are shared between individuals, the study performed deep sequencing of blood TCR repertoires from a few healthy adults. Different laboratories and diverse techniques were used to prepare libraries and sequence TCR repertoires, to increase sequencing depth and limit assay-specific biases. Leukapheresis yielded between about 0.85 and 10 billion PBMCs per donor.

Results the study describes overall, beyond this receptor: Rarefaction of sorted-subset datasets indicated incomplete sequencing despite the large sequencing depth. About 4.5% of naive CD4, roughly 3.6% of naive CD8, 2.3% of memory CD4, and 0.35% to 0.5% of memory CD8 clonotypes were shared across four donors. Compared with non-shared clonotypes, clonotypes shared by all four sorted-subset donors had higher generation probabilities. Naive subsets generally had larger estimated clonotype richness than memory subsets. Only blood was sampled, and tissue TCR repertoires likely differ from those in blood. Based on pairwise subsampling, the degree of clonotype sharing among donors was expected to be affected by sequencing depth. The small number of donors limited the genetic and exposure-history diversity represented.

CD8 naive samples were obtained by positive selection for CCR7 among CD45RO-negative cells, yielding a CD45RA+CCR7+ population from which TemRA cells were excluded. The donors were healthy, HIV-negative adults who had no recently reported acute infections or vaccinations. Every donor was a Caucasian adult residing in Nashville, Tennessee, USA. Blood was obtained by leukapheresis, after which PBMCs were separated by Ficoll-Histopaque density gradient centrifugation and cryopreserved in liquid nitrogen vapor phase. Analytical flow cytometry was used to check the purity and quantity of every magnetically sorted T cell population. Genomic DNA was isolated from each sorted fraction and quantified by UV absorbance on a Nanodrop 2000c. Inclusive of the bounding cysteine and phenylalanine, the CDR3 is 14 residues long. The entry retains the CDR3 DNA only, 42 bases that are in frame from base 1. Between the V and J ends, shortened by 0 bases and 5 bases respectively, the junction contains 11 bases. CDR1 is given as MNHEY and CDR2 as SMNVEV, both from the germline V gene (reference sequence).

In regard to this clone: Its antigen target is currently unknown. Qualities for individual bases were not recorded, and no much larger clone is one base off.

TCR CDR3 regions were amplified from genomic DNA by multiplex PCR using the deep immunoSEQ assay. Extracted genomic DNA from each cell subset was distributed evenly across all wells of several immunoSEQ 96-well plates, and each plate was treated as a replicate. For sorted subsets, around 0.2 ug genomic DNA, equal to 25,000 to 35,000 T cell genomes, was loaded into each replicate PCR. The purified libraries were quantified using a Qubit 3.0 fluorometer, sized with a Bioanalyzer 2100, and then quantified again using the KAPA Library Quantification kit. Every immunoSEQ 96-well plate was sequenced on a separate single-read 150-cycle Illumina NextSeq 550 flow cell. Processing in the source paper ran as follows. Because only junctional sequences without quality scores were contained in the immunoSEQ output, filtering matching that applied to full-length reads could not be performed. Sequences were annotated with PyIR, a Python wrapper for IgBLAST v1.9, and V/J genes and CDR3 were assigned using IMGT germline references. Reads were removed for weak V/J assignments (E-value above 1e-6), missing CDR3, stop codons, out-of-frame junctions, or ambiguous translated residues. A V3J clonotype was defined by an identical inferred V gene, J gene, and CDR3 amino acid sequence. Percentage overlap between repertoires was computed as shared unique clonotypes divided by the size of the smaller repertoire. Three approaches were used to assess repertoire richness: RTK rarefaction, the Chao1 estimator, and Recon v2.1 estimates of unobserved clonotypes. OLGA was used to compute generation probabilities for all TCRbeta clonotypes that the gDNA method yielded from a handful of donors. TCRdb retrieved this table from immuneACCESS and kept in-frame rearrangements only. Not all clones are present; in checked studies, unresolved V genes account for under half, and no reason is known for the remainder. V, J and clone size are those of that table, while D and trimming were read from the DNA. The table for this sample lists millions of clones; over 85% of them were counted only once. Clones ranked in the top ten supply approximately 1.2% of the sample.

The rearranged segments are TRBV27 and TRBJ2-7; possibly the D gene is TRBD2, per 6 matching bases. This receptor was obtained from a man younger than 35 in good health. Sequencing used naive CD8+ T cells sorted from blood. The intended sense of this specimen's cell subset or site label: CD45RA+CCR7+. The DNA sequence is TGTGCCAGCAGTTTATCGATGGGGGGAGACGAGCAGTACTTC. The encoded protein is CASSLSMGGDEQYF.